This T cell receptor (beta chain) was identified in a study of T-cell reconstitution after alpha-beta-depleted transplantation in children. The ends lost 3 bases at V and 10 bases at J; junction bases unmatched: 13. Germline V lookup: CDR1 SGHRS, CDR2 YFSETQ. This CDR3 spans 15 amino acids. The table lists this clonotype with a few counts. For TCRbeta, the library was prepared with unique molecular identifiers. One entry per CDR3 protein results from TCRdb running MiXCR on the PCR reads. The sample records approximately 590,000 distinct CDR3 sequences, about 10% being singletons. The sample here was PBMCs from the stem cell graft donor, taken from the stem cell graft. The chain links TRBV5-1 to TRBJ2-1; TRBD1 aligns across 7 bases. This clonotype originated in a human donor who donated a stem cell graft to a child with acute myeloid leukemia. The CDR3 spells CASSSGTVSGLEQFF. The CDR3 DNA is TGCGCCAGCAGCTCCGGGACAGTATCGGGATTAGAGCAGTTCTTC.